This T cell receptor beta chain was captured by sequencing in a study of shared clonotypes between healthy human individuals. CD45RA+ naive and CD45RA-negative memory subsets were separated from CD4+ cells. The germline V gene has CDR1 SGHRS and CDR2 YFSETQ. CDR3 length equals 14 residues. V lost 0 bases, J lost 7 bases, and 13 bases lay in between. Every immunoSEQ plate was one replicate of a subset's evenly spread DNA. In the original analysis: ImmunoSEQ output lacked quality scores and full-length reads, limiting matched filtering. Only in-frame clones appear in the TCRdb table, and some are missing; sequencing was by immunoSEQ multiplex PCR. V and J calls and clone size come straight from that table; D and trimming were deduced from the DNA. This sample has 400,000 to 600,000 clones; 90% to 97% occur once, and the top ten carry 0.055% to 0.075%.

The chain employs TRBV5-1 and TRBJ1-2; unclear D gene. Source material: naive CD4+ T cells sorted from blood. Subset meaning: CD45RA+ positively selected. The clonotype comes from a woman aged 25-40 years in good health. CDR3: CASSLVGQEAGYTF. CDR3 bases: TGCGCCAGCAGCTTGGTTGGGCAGGAGGCTGGCTACACCTTC.